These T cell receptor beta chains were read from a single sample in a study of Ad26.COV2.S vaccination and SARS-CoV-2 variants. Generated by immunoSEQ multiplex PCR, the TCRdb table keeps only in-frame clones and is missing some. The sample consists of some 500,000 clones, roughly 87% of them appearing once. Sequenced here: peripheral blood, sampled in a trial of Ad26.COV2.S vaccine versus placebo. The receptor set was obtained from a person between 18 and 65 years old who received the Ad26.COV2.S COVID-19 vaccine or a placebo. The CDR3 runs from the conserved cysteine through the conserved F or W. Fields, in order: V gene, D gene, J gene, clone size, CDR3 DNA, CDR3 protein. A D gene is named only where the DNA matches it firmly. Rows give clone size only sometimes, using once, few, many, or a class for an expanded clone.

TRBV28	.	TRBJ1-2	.	TGTGCCAGCATTCCTTGGGGGAAGGGCGGCTACACCTTC	CASIPWGKGGYTF
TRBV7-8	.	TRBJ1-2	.	TGTGCCAGCAGCCTCCCAGTGGGTTCGGGCGGCTACACCTTC	CASSLPVGSGGYTF
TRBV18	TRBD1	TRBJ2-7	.	TGTGCCAGCTCGCCCTCGGGACAGGGGGTCTACGAGCAGTACTTC	CASSPSGQGVYEQYF
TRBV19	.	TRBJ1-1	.	TGTGCCAGTAGTACCGAGGGGGTAAGTGAAGCTTTCTTT	CASSTEGVSEAFF
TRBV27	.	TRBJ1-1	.	TGTGCCAGCCGGAATCTCCTCGAAGCTTTCTTT	CASRNLLEAFF
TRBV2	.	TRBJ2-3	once	TGTGCCAGCACTACGGAGGGTAAGACGCAGTATTTT	CASTTEGKTQYF
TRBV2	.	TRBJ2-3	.	TGTGCCAGCAGTGTGGGATTGGGACAGCGGGGTGGGGATACGCAGTATTTT	CASSVGLGQRGGDTQYF
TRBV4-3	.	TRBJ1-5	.	TGCGCCAGCAGCCAAGATCATTCTATTACAGACTCACAGCCCCAGCATTTT	CASSQDHSITDSQPQHF
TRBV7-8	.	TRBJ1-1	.	TGTGCCAGCAGCTTAGTCGCAGGGAACACTGAAGCTTTCTTT	CASSLVAGNTEAFF
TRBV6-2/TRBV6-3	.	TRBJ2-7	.	TGTGCCAGCAGTCGCAGTTCGGGGCTCGAGCAGTACTTC	CASSRSSGLEQYF
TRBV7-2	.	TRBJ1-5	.	TGTGCCAGCAGCCTTCTCCCGCGATGGGATCAGCCCCAGCATTTT	CASSLLPRWDQPQHF
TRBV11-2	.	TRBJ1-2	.	TGTGCCAGCAGCTTCTACGCCGTCGGTGGCTACACCTTC	CASSFYAVGGYTF
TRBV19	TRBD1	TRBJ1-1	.	TGTGCCAGTAGTATCGCTCGACAGGGATTGGGGGCTGAAGCTTTCTTT	CASSIARQGLGAEAFF
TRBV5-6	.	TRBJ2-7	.	TGTGCCAGCAGCTTTATTGCATTAACAGCCTCCTACGAGCAGTACTTC	CASSFIALTASYEQYF
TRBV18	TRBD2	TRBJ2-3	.	TGTGCCAGCTCACCAGTCGGACTAGTCACAGATACGCAGTATTTT	CASSPVGLVTDTQYF
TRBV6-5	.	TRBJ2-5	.	TGTGCCAGCAGTTACCCCCGGGACGGAAAAGAGACCCAGTACTTC	CASSYPRDGKETQYF
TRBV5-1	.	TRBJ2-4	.	TGCGCCAGCAGCTTGGGAGTAATGTACATTCAGTACTTC	CASSLGVMYIQYF
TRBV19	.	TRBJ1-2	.	.	CASTSGSQDGCYTF
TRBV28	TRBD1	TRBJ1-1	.	TGTGCCAGCAGTTCCTCAACCTCTTGGGACAGCCTGAACACTGAAGCTTTCTTT	CASSSSTSWDSLNTEAFF
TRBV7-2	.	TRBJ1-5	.	TGTGCCAGCAGTCGGATAGCGGGGAATCAGCCCCAGCATTTT	CASSRIAGNQPQHF
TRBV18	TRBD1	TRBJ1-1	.	TGTGCCAGCTCACCACGGGACAGGGGTATGGCTTTCTTT	CASSPRDRGMAFF
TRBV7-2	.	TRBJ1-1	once	TGTGCCAGCAAGGGCAGTCACAACACTGAAGCTTTCTTT	CASKGSHNTEAFF
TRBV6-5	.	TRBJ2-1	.	TGTGCCAGCAGTTACTCGATAGTCAGCCTAAGGTTCTTC	CASSYSIVSLRFF
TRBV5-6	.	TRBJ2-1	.	TGTGCCAGCAGCTTGGCCCCTAATTCCTACAATGAGCAGTTCTTC	CASSLAPNSYNEQFF
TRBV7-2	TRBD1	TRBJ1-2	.	TGTGCCAGCAGCCCCAGGACAGGGCTAACTAACTATGGCTACACCTTC	CASSPRTGLTNYGYTF
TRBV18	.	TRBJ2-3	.	TGTGCCAGCTCACCCGACCCTCACAGATCTCAGGGGTATTTT	CASSPDPHRSQGYF
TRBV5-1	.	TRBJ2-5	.	TGCGCCAGCAGCTTGGTAGTGGGGCGGGACACGGAGACCCAGTACTTC	CASSLVVGRDTETQYF
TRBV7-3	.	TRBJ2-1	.	TGTGCCAGCAGCTTAACAGGGGGGGTGTCATACAATGAGCAGTTCTTC	CASSLTGGVSYNEQFF
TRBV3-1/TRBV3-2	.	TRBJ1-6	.	TGTGCCAGCAGCCAAGTCGGGCCCCTCCACTTT	CASSQVGPLHF
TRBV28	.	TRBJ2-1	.	TGTGCCAGCAGCCGGGGACCGGCGGGTTTCTACAATGAGCAGTTCTTC	CASSRGPAGFYNEQFF
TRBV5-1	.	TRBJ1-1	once	TGCGCCAGCAGCTTATCCAGGGAAAACACTGAAGCTTTCTTT	CASSLSRENTEAFF
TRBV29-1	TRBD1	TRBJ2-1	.	TGCAGCGCTGAGGGACAGGGGGGCAATGAGCAGTTCTTC	CSAEGQGGNEQFF
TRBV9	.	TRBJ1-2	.	TGTGCCAGCAGCGTAGGGGGCATACTAAACTATGGCTACACCTTC	CASSVGGILNYGYTF
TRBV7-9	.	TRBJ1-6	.	TGTGCCAGCAGCTTTGGGGATTCACCCCTCCACTTT	CASSFGDSPLHF
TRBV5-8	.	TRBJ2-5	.	TGTGCCAGCAGCACGGGCGGCCGAGTGTTGGAGACCCAGTACTTC	CASSTGGRVLETQYF
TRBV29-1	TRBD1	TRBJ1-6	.	TGCAGCGTTTTGACAGGGACAGGTTCACCCCTCCACTTT	CSVLTGTGSPLHF
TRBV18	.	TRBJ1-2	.	TGTGCCAGCTCACCATATCGGACGGTGAAGGTTGACTACACCTTC	CASSPYRTVKVDYTF
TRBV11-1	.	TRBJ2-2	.	TGTGCCAGCAGCTTATTAGGGGGAGTGGCCGGGGAGCTGTTTTTT	CASSLLGGVAGELFF
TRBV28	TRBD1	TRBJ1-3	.	TGTGCCAGCGGAATTACAGGGGCTGGAAACACCATATATTTT	CASGITGAGNTIYF
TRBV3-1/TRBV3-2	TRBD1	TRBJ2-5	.	TGTGCCAGCAGCCAAGTGGGGACAGGGGGAGAGACCCAGTACTTC	CASSQVGTGGETQYF
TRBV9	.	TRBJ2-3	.	TGTGCCAGCACCCTCTCTCAGGGTAGGGACCTACGTCGTTGTTTTGGCACAGATACGCAGTATTTT	CASTLSQGRDLRRCFGTDTQYF
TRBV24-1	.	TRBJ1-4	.	TGTGCCACCAGTGACCCGACACGGGATGAAAAACTGTTTTTT	CATSDPTRDEKLFF
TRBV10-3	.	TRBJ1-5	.	TGTGCCATCAGTGATCGCGGGCAGGGCCTTAATCAGCCCCAGCATTTT	CAISDRGQGLNQPQHF
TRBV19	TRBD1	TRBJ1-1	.	TGTGCCAGTAAGGGGGACAGGATCAATGAAGCTTTCTTT	CASKGDRINEAFF
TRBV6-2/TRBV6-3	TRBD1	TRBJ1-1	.	TGTGCCAGCAGTTACTCGAACAGGGGGAACACTGAAGCTTTCTTT	CASSYSNRGNTEAFF
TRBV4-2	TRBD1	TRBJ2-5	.	TGTGCCAGCAGCTCCCCTGAGAGACAGGGAGAGACCCAGTACTTC	CASSSPERQGETQYF
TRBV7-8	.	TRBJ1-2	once	TGTGCCAGCAGCTCCGGAAGGCAGTTCGCTCACACCTTC	CASSSGRQFAHTF
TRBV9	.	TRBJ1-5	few	TGTGCCAGCAGCGTAGGGAGTAACAATCAGCCCCAGCATTTT	CASSVGSNNQPQHF